This T cell receptor (beta chain) was identified in a study of T cells in Graves' hyperthyroidism and ophthalmopathy. Study-wide results and caveats: Most thyroid clonotypes expanded above 0.001 appeared in blood too.

Newly diagnosed patients aged 18 to 65 had hyperthyroidism of under 2 months' duration. Clinicians diagnosed patients from clinical symptoms, serum thyroxine and TRAb, thyroid ultrasound and orbital computed tomography. This clonotype was recorded many times. What it binds is unknown. This CDR3 has 14 amino acids. With V trimmed by 7 bases and J by 0 bases, 6 bases remained unmatched. Germline CDR1 is MDHEN and CDR2 is SYDVKM. The TCR beta CDR3 regions underwent amplification using RNA transcripts as the source. Carried out on the TCR CDR3, a first-round RT-PCR used the HTBI primer set. TCRdb independently ran MiXCR on the multiplex PCR reads; one entry per CDR3 protein. This sample carries under 450,000 distinct CDR3 sequences, 13% of them seen once, and the ten largest clones take around 21%.

Sequences were obtained from blood. The origin of this receptor is a man aged 25-45 years with Graves' hyperthyroidism that later progressed to Graves' ophthalmopathy. The chain is built from TRBV28 and TRBJ2-7, with 7 bases identical to TRBD1. CDR3 bases: TGTGCCAGCACGGACAGGCTAAGCTCCTACGAGCAGTACTTC. Translated: CASTDRLSSYEQYF. Full variable domain (remainder filled in from reference TRBV28 and TRBJ2-7): DVKVTQSSRYLVKRTGEKVFLECVQDMDHENMFWYRQDPGLGLRLIYFSYDVKMKEKGDIPEGYSVSREKKERFSLILESASTNQTSMYLCASTDRLSSYEQYFGPGTRLTVT.